The T cell receptor beta chain under discussion was sequenced for a study of T cells in Graves' hyperthyroidism and ophthalmopathy (dated by TCRdb to between 2018 and 2020). In terms of the full investigation: Peripheral blood was sampled at the time of initial diagnosis, prior to any treatment. To identify TCR V-J signatures that set the groups apart, the researchers used a discovery cohort of about a hundred patients, made up of roughly 40 with Graves' ophthalmopathy and 57 with stable Graves' hyperthyroidism. Prospective prediction of ophthalmopathy was tested in an independent validation cohort of some 20 hyperthyroidism patients and 17 patients who later progressed to ophthalmopathy. In over five Graves' hyperthyroidism patients, the study also compared T-cell repertoires from thyroid tissue with T-cell repertoires from blood. The paper describes TCR Vbeta CDR3 sequencing of 130 to 150 peripheral blood samples, made up of under 50 ophthalmopathy patients, some 80 hyperthyroidism patients and roughly 17 progressor patients. After blood sampling, hyperthyroidism patients were treated with methimazole at a starting dose of 30 mg daily, and ophthalmopathy patients were treated with high-dose intravenous methylprednisolone. For training and testing, the 95 to 100 patients in the discovery cohort were randomly divided in a 7:3 ratio. Summary of the overall study and its limitations: Most expanded thyroid clonotypes (frequency above 0.001) were also detected in blood, suggesting blood repertoires may reflect thyroid immune responses. In validation, progression to ophthalmopathy was predicted by the model with 70% to 71% sensitivity and 72.22% specificity, a median of approximately 6.5 months before onset. Ophthalmopathy was separated from stable hyperthyroidism by a 13 V-J signature model, with over 85% sensitivity and roughly 81% specificity obtained in cross-validation and 80%/75% obtained in testing. No statistical method was used to set the sample size in advance, and investigators knew the group allocation.

The CDR3 contains 16 residues, cysteine and phenylalanine counted. The only DNA kept is the CDR3, 48 bases in frame from the first base. V and J are trimmed by 0 bases and 4 bases, and the gene matches miss 3 bases of the junction. CDR1 and CDR2 are read off the germline V gene as ENHRY and SYGVKD. The TCR beta CDR3 regions were amplified from the RNA transcripts. A first-round RT-PCR of the TCR CDR3 used the HTBI primer set with the Qiagen OneStep RT-PCR kit. A second multiplex PCR round built the libraries, followed by size selection and purification. Sequencing of the libraries was done on an Illumina HiSeq2000 using paired-end 100 bp reads. The published analysis was carried out like this. SOAPnuke was used to process the raw data, removing reads that contained adapters or uncalled bases, had a mean Phred below 15, or lacked an exact match to the constant primer or identifier. COPE v1.2.5 was used to merge high-quality paired reads, and clonotypes were defined as unique nucleotide sequences. MiTCR v1.1 was used to align the clonotypes against IMGT TRBV, TRBD and TRBJ reference segments. The analysis was restricted to V-J combinations with a frequency above 0.0001, which together covered about 99% of the repertoires. The TCS score was defined as the ratio of F50 (clonal expansion) to E x V (chaos), calculated using BLOSUM62-based TCRdist between CDR3 peptides within each V-J. Welch's t-statistics and random forest reduced 450 to 600 V-J features to some 14, which were used in a naive Bayes classifier (R e1071). Starting from the raw public reads, TCRdb applied fastp trimming at Q25, assembled clones with MiXCR and retained in-frame beta chains. Rows with one shared CDR3 protein collapse into an entry with the most common genes and DNA. It is TCRdb's table, rather than the study itself, that gives the V and J calls and clone size. This sample is represented by 350,000 or so distinct CDR3 sequences; 15% to 20% of them were singletons. Approximately 49% of the sample is in the top ten clones.

In the case of this clonotype: This clone's antigen is unknown. No base-level quality is on record; no much larger clone is a single base apart.

A patient counted as having stable Graves' hyperthyroidism if no progression to ophthalmopathy occurred over 18 months of follow-up. Hyperthyroidism patients were newly diagnosed, with disease duration under 2 months, and aged 18 to 65 years. Any patient with an uncontrolled infection, another autoimmune disease, pregnancy or lactation was excluded. Diagnoses were based on clinical symptoms, serum thyroxine and TRAb, thyroid ultrasound and orbital computed tomography. PBMCs were isolated from about 10 ml of fresh peripheral blood by Ficoll-Paque density gradient centrifugation. Trizol reagent was used to extract total RNA, and RNA quality was then checked on an Agilent 2100 Bioanalyzer.

The chain is assembled from TRBV10-3 and TRBJ2-1, with 10 middle bases fitting TRBD2. The TCR sequence derives from a woman between 50 and 59 years old with Graves' hyperthyroidism. Sequencing used blood. The DNA is as follows: TGTGCCATCAGTGAGTCGGCTAGCGGGAGATACAATGAGCAGTTCTTC. Translated, it reads CAISESASGRYNEQFF.